The rows below give T cell receptor beta chains drawn from one sample of a study of T cell repertoires in cytomegalovirus infection. TCRdb reprocessed the reads via MiXCR and lists one record per CDR3 protein. The sample has around 900,000 distinct CDR3 sequences, around 32% seen once. The antigens these receptors bind are not known. The sample here was cultured CD8+ T cells from PBMCs, taken from culture after CMV antigen stimulation. These receptors originate from a human donor in good health (CMV status not recorded). Some clones in this sample may be carry-over from other donors' samples. CDR3s include the opening cysteine and the closing phenylalanine or tryptophan. D genes are given only for firm matches. Where a row states a size, it is once, few, many or the class of an expanded clone; other rows omit it.

j_call: TRBJ1-1; clone_size: NA; d_call: NA; v_call: TRBV20-1; cdr3_aa: CSARDRKGMNTEAFF; cdr3_nt: TGCAGTGCTAGAGATCGTAAGGGCATGAACACTGAAGCTTTCTTT
j_call: TRBJ1-5; clone_size: few; d_call: TRBD1; v_call: TRBV6-5; cdr3_aa: CASRTGTGINQPQHF; cdr3_nt: TGTGCCAGCAGGACCGGGACAGGGATTAATCAGCCCCAGCATTTT
j_call: TRBJ2-7; clone_size: NA; d_call: NA; v_call: TRBV6-1; cdr3_aa: CACSETRLALYEQYF; cdr3_nt: TGTGCCTGCAGTGAAACGCGGCTAGCGCTCTACGAGCAGTACTTC
j_call: TRBJ1-2; clone_size: few; d_call: NA; v_call: TRBV28; cdr3_aa: CASSYSGIYGYTF; cdr3_nt: TGTGCCAGCAGCTACTCAGGGATATATGGCTACACCTTC
j_call: TRBJ1-6; clone_size: few; d_call: NA; v_call: TRBV7-9; cdr3_aa: CASSASQGENSPLHF; cdr3_nt: TGTGCCAGCAGCGCCTCACAGGGCGAGAATTCACCCCTCCACTTT
j_call: TRBJ1-1; clone_size: NA; d_call: NA; v_call: TRBV12-3/TRBV12-4; cdr3_aa: CASSFSDGNTEAFF; cdr3_nt: TGTGCCAGCAGTTTTTCGGACGGGAACACTGAAGCTTTCTTT
j_call: TRBJ2-3; clone_size: many; d_call: TRBD2; v_call: TRBV7-8; cdr3_aa: CASSHGGASTDTQYF; cdr3_nt: TGTGCCAGCAGCCACGGGGGGGCCAGCACAGATACGCAGTATTTT
j_call: TRBJ2-6; clone_size: NA; d_call: NA; v_call: TRBV6-1; cdr3_aa: CASSEQNSGANVLTF; cdr3_nt: TGTGCCAGCAGTGAACAAAACTCTGGGGCCAACGTCCTGACTTTC
j_call: TRBJ1-6; clone_size: NA; d_call: TRBD1; v_call: TRBV27; cdr3_aa: CASSFFWTGDNSPLHF; cdr3_nt: TGTGCCAGCAGTTTTTTCTGGACAGGGGACAATTCACCCCTCCACTTT
j_call: TRBJ2-3; clone_size: few; d_call: TRBD2; v_call: TRBV7-6; cdr3_aa: CASSTDRSGGNTDTQYF; cdr3_nt: TGTGCCAGCAGCACAGATAGAAGCGGGGGGAACACAGATACGCAGTATTTT
j_call: TRBJ1-1; clone_size: few; d_call: NA; v_call: TRBV27; cdr3_aa: CATRGGYTEAFF; cdr3_nt: TGTGCCACCCGGGGAGGGTACACTGAAGCTTTCTTT
j_call: TRBJ1-1; clone_size: few; d_call: TRBD1; v_call: TRBV5-6; cdr3_aa: CASSQGATGEPFF; cdr3_nt: TGTGCCAGCAGCCAGGGGGCGACAGGGGAACCTTTCTTT
j_call: TRBJ1-1; clone_size: once; d_call: NA; v_call: TRBV7-1; cdr3_aa: CASTDTDTEAFF; cdr3_nt: TGTGCCAGCACCGACACAGACACTGAAGCTTTCTTT
j_call: TRBJ2-4; clone_size: few; d_call: NA; v_call: TRBV6-1; cdr3_aa: CASSEMGYRVGKNIQYF; cdr3_nt: TGTGCCAGCAGTGAAATGGGGTACAGGGTCGGCAAAAACATTCAGTACTTC
j_call: TRBJ2-1; clone_size: NA; d_call: TRBD1; v_call: TRBV6-6; cdr3_aa: CASSYRQGAGNEQFF; cdr3_nt: TGTGCCAGCAGTTACAGACAGGGTGCAGGGAATGAGCAGTTCTTC
j_call: TRBJ2-2; clone_size: NA; d_call: NA; v_call: TRBV12-3/TRBV12-4; cdr3_aa: CASKCLGGELFF; cdr3_nt: TGTGCCAGCAAATGCCTCGGCGGGGAGCTGTTTTTT
j_call: TRBJ1-5; clone_size: NA; d_call: NA; v_call: TRBV7-9; cdr3_aa: CASSGGADSNQPQHF; cdr3_nt: TGTGCCAGCAGCGGGGGGGCCGATAGCAATCAGCCCCAGCATTTT
j_call: TRBJ2-7; clone_size: few; d_call: NA; v_call: TRBV19; cdr3_aa: CASSIVHSSSYEQYF; cdr3_nt: TGTGCCAGTAGCATAGTCCACTCCAGCTCCTACGAGCAGTACTTC
j_call: TRBJ2-1; clone_size: NA; d_call: TRBD1; v_call: TRBV5-4; cdr3_aa: CASSPGQGELNEQFF; cdr3_nt: TGTGCCAGCAGCCCTGGACAGGGGGAACTGAATGAGCAGTTCTTC
j_call: TRBJ2-1; clone_size: few; d_call: NA; v_call: TRBV18; cdr3_aa: CASSSRGDPGNEQFF; cdr3_nt: TGTGCCAGCTCATCCCGTGGGGATCCCGGCAATGAGCAGTTCTTC
j_call: TRBJ2-1; clone_size: NA; d_call: NA; v_call: TRBV6-6; cdr3_aa: CASSLNQGTDEQFF; cdr3_nt: TGTGCCAGCAGTCTAAATCAGGGGACCGATGAGCAGTTCTTC
j_call: TRBJ1-1; clone_size: NA; d_call: NA; v_call: TRBV7-3; cdr3_aa: CASSFLMNTEAFF; cdr3_nt: TGTGCCAGCAGCTTCCTAATGAACACTGAAGCTTTCTTT
j_call: TRBJ1-5; clone_size: few; d_call: NA; v_call: TRBV4-1; cdr3_aa: CASSQDDRNNQPQHF; cdr3_nt: TGCGCCAGCAGCCAAGATGACAGGAACAATCAGCCCCAGCATTTT
j_call: TRBJ2-3; clone_size: few; d_call: NA; v_call: TRBV6-5; cdr3_aa: CASSPRSGADTQYF; cdr3_nt: TGTGCCAGCAGTCCCCGGAGTGGAGCAGATACGCAGTATTTT
j_call: TRBJ2-3; clone_size: few; d_call: NA; v_call: TRBV27; cdr3_aa: CASSSEDITDTQYF; cdr3_nt: TGTGCCAGCAGTTCCGAAGATATCACAGATACGCAGTATTTT
j_call: TRBJ2-1; clone_size: NA; d_call: NA; v_call: TRBV4-1; cdr3_aa: CASSQDPDNEQFF; cdr3_nt: TGCGCCAGCAGCCAAGATCCCGACAATGAGCAGTTCTTC
j_call: TRBJ1-1; clone_size: NA; d_call: NA; v_call: TRBV29-1; cdr3_aa: CSVEVPQKTFF; cdr3_nt: TGCAGCGTTGAAGTCCCCCAGAAGACTTTCTTT
j_call: TRBJ1-1; clone_size: NA; d_call: NA; v_call: TRBV14; cdr3_aa: CASSQVPATEAFF; cdr3_nt: TGTGCCAGCAGCCAAGTTCCAGCCACTGAAGCTTTCTTT
j_call: TRBJ2-2; clone_size: few; d_call: TRBD1; v_call: TRBV19; cdr3_aa: CASSITGQGTGELFF; cdr3_nt: TGTGCCAGTAGTATTACGGGACAGGGCACCGGGGAGCTGTTTTTT
j_call: TRBJ2-1; clone_size: NA; d_call: NA; v_call: TRBV12-3/TRBV12-4; cdr3_aa: CASSHRVYNEQFF; cdr3_nt: TGTGCCAGCAGTCACAGAGTCTACAATGAGCAGTTCTTC
j_call: TRBJ2-5; clone_size: once; d_call: NA; v_call: TRBV14; cdr3_aa: CASSQPGEGLQETQYF; cdr3_nt: TGTGCCAGCAGCCAACCGGGAGAGGGGCTCCAAGAGACCCAGTACTTC
j_call: TRBJ2-1; clone_size: few; d_call: NA; v_call: TRBV24-1; cdr3_aa: CATSDRPDGNEQFF; cdr3_nt: TGTGCCACCAGTGATCGGCCAGACGGCAATGAGCAGTTCTTC
j_call: TRBJ2-7; clone_size: NA; d_call: TRBD1; v_call: TRBV2; cdr3_aa: CASSATGGSSYEQYF; cdr3_nt: TGTGCCAGCAGCGCTACAGGGGGCTCGTCCTACGAGCAGTACTTC
j_call: TRBJ1-1; clone_size: NA; d_call: NA; v_call: TRBV28; cdr3_aa: CASNPGASGAFF; cdr3_nt: TGTGCCAGCAACCCCGGGGCGTCCGGGGCTTTCTTT
j_call: TRBJ2-6; clone_size: NA; d_call: NA; v_call: TRBV7-6; cdr3_aa: CVSSQRSGVHRSGVNVLTF; cdr3_nt: TGTGTCAGCAGCCAGAGATCCGGGGTCCATCGATCTGGGGTCAACGTCCTGACTTTC
j_call: TRBJ2-5; clone_size: NA; d_call: NA; v_call: TRBV7-6; cdr3_aa: CASSFYAETQYF; cdr3_nt: TGTGCCAGCAGCTTTTACGCAGAGACCCAGTACTTC
j_call: TRBJ2-3; clone_size: NA; d_call: TRBD1; v_call: TRBV9; cdr3_aa: CASSFRGPGTDTQYF; cdr3_nt: TGTGCCAGCAGCTTCAGGGGGCCCGGCACAGATACGCAGTATTTT
j_call: TRBJ2-1; clone_size: NA; d_call: TRBD2; v_call: TRBV6-1; cdr3_aa: CASSEAGFGAGGLWYNEQFF; cdr3_nt: TGTGCCAGCAGTGAAGCGGGATTCGGAGCGGGGGGGCTTTGGTACAATGAGCAGTTCTTC
j_call: TRBJ1-1; clone_size: few; d_call: NA; v_call: TRBV10-2; cdr3_aa: CASMKGNTEAFF; cdr3_nt: TGCGCCTCCATGAAGGGGAACACTGAAGCTTTCTTT
j_call: TRBJ2-3; clone_size: few; d_call: TRBD2; v_call: TRBV28; cdr3_aa: CASSLFRIAGDTDTQYF; cdr3_nt: TGTGCCAGCAGTTTATTCCGGATAGCGGGGGACACAGATACGCAGTATTTT
j_call: TRBJ1-1; clone_size: few; d_call: NA; v_call: TRBV27; cdr3_aa: CASKRLPLNTEAFF; cdr3_nt: TGTGCCAGCAAAAGACTACCCTTGAACACTGAAGCTTTCTTT
j_call: TRBJ2-1; clone_size: once; d_call: TRBD2; v_call: TRBV12-3/TRBV12-4; cdr3_aa: CASSTLAGEDNEQFF; cdr3_nt: TGTGCCAGCAGTACGCTAGCGGGGGAGGACAATGAGCAGTTCTTC
j_call: TRBJ2-1; clone_size: NA; d_call: TRBD2; v_call: TRBV7-3; cdr3_aa: CASSPHAHSGGYLPLYNEQFF; cdr3_nt: TGTGCCAGCAGCCCCCATGCCCATAGCGGGGGGTACCTGCCCCTCTACAATGAGCAGTTCTTC
j_call: TRBJ2-5; clone_size: NA; d_call: TRBD1; v_call: TRBV6-1; cdr3_aa: CASSDMTGGQETQYF; cdr3_nt: TGTGCCAGCAGTGATATGACAGGGGGACAAGAGACCCAGTACTTC
j_call: TRBJ1-2; clone_size: NA; d_call: TRBD1; v_call: TRBV7-9; cdr3_aa: CASRASTGTEFLYGYTF; cdr3_nt: TGTGCCAGCAGGGCCTCAACCGGGACAGAATTTCTTTATGGCTACACCTTC
j_call: TRBJ1-2; clone_size: NA; d_call: NA; v_call: TRBV28; cdr3_aa: CASSLYPAPSNYGYTF; cdr3_nt: TGTGCCAGCAGTTTATATCCGGCACCCTCGAACTATGGCTACACCTTC
j_call: TRBJ2-7; clone_size: NA; d_call: NA; v_call: TRBV18; cdr3_aa: CASSPLDGAAYEQYF; cdr3_nt: TGTGCCAGCTCACCACTCGATGGAGCTGCCTACGAGCAGTACTTC
j_call: TRBJ2-5; clone_size: NA; d_call: NA; v_call: TRBV29-1; cdr3_aa: CSVEDGTTLGETQYF; cdr3_nt: TGCAGCGTTGAAGATGGGACCACGCTAGGGGAGACCCAGTACTTC
j_call: TRBJ2-1; clone_size: NA; d_call: TRBD1; v_call: TRBV5-3; cdr3_aa: CASSRTGFEQFF; cdr3_nt: TGTGCCAGCAGCCGGACAGGGTTCGAGCAGTTCTTC
j_call: TRBJ1-2; clone_size: few; d_call: NA; v_call: TRBV5-5; cdr3_aa: CASSPGHPRSGYTF; cdr3_nt: TGTGCCAGCAGTCCGGGACACCCAAGGAGTGGCTACACCTTC
j_call: TRBJ1-2; clone_size: NA; d_call: TRBD1; v_call: TRBV5-1; cdr3_aa: CASSWGDRGLMDGYTF; cdr3_nt: TGCGCCAGCAGCTGGGGTGACAGGGGGCTGATGGATGGCTACACCTTC
j_call: TRBJ2-5; clone_size: NA; d_call: NA; v_call: TRBV7-9; cdr3_aa: CASSLMAGEETQYF; cdr3_nt: TGTGCCAGCAGCTTAATGGCAGGGGAAGAGACCCAGTACTTC
j_call: TRBJ2-5; clone_size: few; d_call: TRBD2; v_call: TRBV5-1; cdr3_aa: CASSQGLAGPQQETQYF; cdr3_nt: TGCGCCAGCAGCCAGGGACTAGCGGGGCCACAGCAAGAGACCCAGTACTTC
j_call: TRBJ1-2; clone_size: NA; d_call: NA; v_call: TRBV12-3/TRBV12-4; cdr3_aa: CASSLAAAQGYTF; cdr3_nt: TGTGCCAGCAGTTTAGCAGCGGCCCAGGGCTACACCTTC
j_call: TRBJ1-2; clone_size: NA; d_call: NA; v_call: TRBV28; cdr3_aa: CASSLWARTLTHGYTF; cdr3_nt: TGTGCCAGCAGTTTATGGGCCAGGACCCTTACCCATGGCTACACCTTC
j_call: TRBJ1-2; clone_size: few; d_call: NA; v_call: TRBV29-1; cdr3_aa: CSVLNSQNYGYTF; cdr3_nt: TGCAGCGTTCTGAACTCCCAGAACTATGGCTACACCTTC
j_call: TRBJ1-1; clone_size: NA; d_call: NA; v_call: TRBV6-1; cdr3_aa: CASGAMNTEAFF; cdr3_nt: TGTGCCAGCGGCGCGATGAACACTGAAGCTTTCTTT
j_call: TRBJ1-2; clone_size: NA; d_call: NA; v_call: TRBV15; cdr3_aa: CATSSGLHYGYTF; cdr3_nt: TGTGCCACCAGCAGCGGACTCCACTATGGCTACACCTTC
j_call: TRBJ2-1; clone_size: few; d_call: NA; v_call: TRBV5-1; cdr3_aa: CASSVSGTGTNEQFF; cdr3_nt: TGCGCCAGCAGCGTCTCCGGGACGGGAACTAATGAGCAGTTCTTC
j_call: TRBJ2-3; clone_size: NA; d_call: TRBD2; v_call: TRBV7-2; cdr3_aa: CASSFTAGGSSTDTQYF; cdr3_nt: TGTGCCAGCAGCTTTACGGCGGGGGGGTCTAGCACAGATACGCAGTATTTT